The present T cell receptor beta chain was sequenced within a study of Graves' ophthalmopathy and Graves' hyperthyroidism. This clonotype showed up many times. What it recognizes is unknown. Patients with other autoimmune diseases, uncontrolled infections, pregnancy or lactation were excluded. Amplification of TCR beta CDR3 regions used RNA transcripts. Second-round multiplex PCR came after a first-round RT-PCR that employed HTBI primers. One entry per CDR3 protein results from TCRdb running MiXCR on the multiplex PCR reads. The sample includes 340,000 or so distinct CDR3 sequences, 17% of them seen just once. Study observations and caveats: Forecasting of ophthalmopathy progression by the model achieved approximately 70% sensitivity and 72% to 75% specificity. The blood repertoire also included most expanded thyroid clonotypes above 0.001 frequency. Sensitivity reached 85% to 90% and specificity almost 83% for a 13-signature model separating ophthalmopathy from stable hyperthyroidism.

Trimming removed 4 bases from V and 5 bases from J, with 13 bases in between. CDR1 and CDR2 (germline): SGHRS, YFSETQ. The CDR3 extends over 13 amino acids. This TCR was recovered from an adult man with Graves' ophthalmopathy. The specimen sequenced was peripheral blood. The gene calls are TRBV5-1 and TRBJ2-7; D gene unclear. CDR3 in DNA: TGCGCCAGCAGCCGTGACCTTTGGAACGAGCAGTACTTC. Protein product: CASSRDLWNEQYF. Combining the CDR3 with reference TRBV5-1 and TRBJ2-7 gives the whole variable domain KAGVTQTPRYLIKTRGQQVTLSCSPISGHRSVSWYQQTPGQGLQFLFEYFSETQRNKGNFPGRFSGRQFSNSRSEMNVSTLELGDSALYLCASSRDLWNEQYFGPGTRLTVT.